This entry describes one TCR beta chain. No antigen is known for it. Within the ViraFEST assay, antigen-specific CD4+ T cells underwent expansion with viral peptide pools prior to sequencing. After roughly 11 days in culture, the CD4+ T cells were isolated. From March to December 2020, the person had a SARS-CoV-2 infection that was confirmed by PCR. The culture medium for over 1.5 million PBMC per well included about 9 IU/ml IL-2 and 8.5 to 10 ug/ml peptides. These data belong to a study of vaccination effects on CD4 cells after COVID-19. TCRdb's copy holds only in-frame clones and misses some; the assay was immunoSEQ multiplex PCR. The sample holds about 26,000 clones, 75% to 80% seen once. Trimming left V 3 bases short and J 4 bases short, with 27 bases between. The CDR3 totals 18 residues. CDR1 and CDR2 from the germline V gene are GTSNPN and SVGIG (reference sequence).

This TCR was sampled from a human donor who had a prior SARS-CoV-2 infection. The chain links TRBV30 to TRBJ1-2; D unresolved. The source was CD4+ T cells from PBMCs cultured with HCoV-NL63 spike peptides, collected before COVID-19 vaccination. This chain's CDR3 is CAWSAYPSSAMWGYGYTF. In nucleotides, the CDR3 is TGTGCCTGGAGCGCCTACCCCTCTTCGGCTATGTGGGGCTATGGCTACACCTTC.